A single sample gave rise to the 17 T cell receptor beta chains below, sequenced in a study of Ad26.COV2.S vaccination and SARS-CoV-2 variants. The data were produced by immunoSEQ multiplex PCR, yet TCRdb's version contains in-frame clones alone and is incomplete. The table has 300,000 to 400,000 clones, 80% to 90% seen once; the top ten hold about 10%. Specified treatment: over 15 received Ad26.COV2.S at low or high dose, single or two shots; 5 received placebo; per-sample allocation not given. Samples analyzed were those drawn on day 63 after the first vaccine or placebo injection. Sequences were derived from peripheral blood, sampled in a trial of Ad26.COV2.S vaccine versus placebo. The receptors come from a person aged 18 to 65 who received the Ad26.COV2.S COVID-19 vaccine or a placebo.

The CDR3 DNA is TGCGCCAGCAGCCAAGTAGGGGACACGGGCTTCGGCTACACCTTC. Encoded protein: CASSQVGDTGFGYTF. V usage is TRBV4-1 and J usage is TRBJ1-2, with a possible D match to TRBD1 (6 bases). The germline V gene has CDR1 MGHRA and CDR2 YSYEKL. V was trimmed by 1 base and J by 8 bases, leaving 17 bases between them. The CDR3 contains 15 residues.

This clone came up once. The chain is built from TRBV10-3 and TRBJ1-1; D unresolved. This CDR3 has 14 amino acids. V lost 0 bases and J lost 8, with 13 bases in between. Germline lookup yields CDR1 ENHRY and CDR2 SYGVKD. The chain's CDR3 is CAISESDRLQEAFF. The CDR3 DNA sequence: TGTGCCATCAGTGAGTCTGATAGGCTACAGGAAGCTTTCTTT.

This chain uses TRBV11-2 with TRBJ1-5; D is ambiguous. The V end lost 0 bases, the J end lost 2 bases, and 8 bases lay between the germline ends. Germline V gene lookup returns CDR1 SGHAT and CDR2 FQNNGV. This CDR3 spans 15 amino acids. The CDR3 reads CASSLEESGNQPQHF. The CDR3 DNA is TGTGCCAGCAGCTTAGAGGAGAGCGGCAATCAGCCCCAGCATTTT. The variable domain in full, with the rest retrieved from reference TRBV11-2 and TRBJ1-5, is EAGVAQSPRYKIIEKRQSVAFWCNPISGHATLYWYQQILGQGPKLLIQFQNNGVVDDSQLPKDRFSAERLKGVDSTLKIQPAKLEDSAVYLCASSLEESGNQPQHFGDGTRLSIL.

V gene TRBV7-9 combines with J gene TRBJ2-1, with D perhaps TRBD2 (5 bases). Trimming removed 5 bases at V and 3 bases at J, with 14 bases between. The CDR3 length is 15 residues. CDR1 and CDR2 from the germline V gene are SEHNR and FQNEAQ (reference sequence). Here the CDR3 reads CASSPGRGFYNEQFF. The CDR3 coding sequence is TGTGCCAGCAGCCCTGGACGAGGGTTCTACAATGAGCAGTTCTTC. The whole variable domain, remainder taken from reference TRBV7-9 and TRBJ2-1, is DTGVSQNPRHKITKRGQNVTFRCDPISEHNRLYWYRQTLGQGPEFLTYFQNEAQLEKSRLLSDRFSAERPKGSFSTLEIQRTEQGDSAMYLCASSPGRGFYNEQFFGPGTRLTVL.

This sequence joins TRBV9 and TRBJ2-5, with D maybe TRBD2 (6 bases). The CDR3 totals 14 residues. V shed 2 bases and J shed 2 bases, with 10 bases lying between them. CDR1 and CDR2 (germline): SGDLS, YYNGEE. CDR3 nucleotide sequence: TGTGCCAGCAGCGTTACGGCGGGACAAGAGACCCAGTACTTC. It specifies CASSVTAGQETQYF.

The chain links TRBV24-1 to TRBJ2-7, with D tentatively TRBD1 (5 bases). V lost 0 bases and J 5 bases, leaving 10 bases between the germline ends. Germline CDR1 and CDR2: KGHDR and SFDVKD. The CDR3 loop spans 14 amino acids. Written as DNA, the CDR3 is TGTGCCACCAGTGATTTGCCACAGGTGGACGAGCAGTACTTC. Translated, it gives CATSDLPQVDEQYF.

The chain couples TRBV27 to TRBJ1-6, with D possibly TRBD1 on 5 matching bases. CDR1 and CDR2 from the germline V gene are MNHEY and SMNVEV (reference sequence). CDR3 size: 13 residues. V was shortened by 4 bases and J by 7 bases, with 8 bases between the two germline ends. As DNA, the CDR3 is TGTGCCAGCAGTTGGCAGGGCAATTCACCCCTCCACTTT. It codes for CASSWQGNSPLHF.

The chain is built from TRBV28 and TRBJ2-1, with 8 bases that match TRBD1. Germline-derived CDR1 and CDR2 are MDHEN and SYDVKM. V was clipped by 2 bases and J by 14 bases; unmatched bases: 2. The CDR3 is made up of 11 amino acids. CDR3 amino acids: CASSLGQGEFF. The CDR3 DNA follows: TGTGCCAGCAGTTTAGGACAGGGCGAGTTCTTC.

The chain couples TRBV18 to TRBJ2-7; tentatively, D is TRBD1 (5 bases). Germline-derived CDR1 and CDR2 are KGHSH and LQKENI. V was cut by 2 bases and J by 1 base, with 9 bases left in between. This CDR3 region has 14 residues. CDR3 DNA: TGTGCCAGCTCACCAGGCAGGGTATCCTACGAGCAGTACTTC. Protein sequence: CASSPGRVSYEQYF.

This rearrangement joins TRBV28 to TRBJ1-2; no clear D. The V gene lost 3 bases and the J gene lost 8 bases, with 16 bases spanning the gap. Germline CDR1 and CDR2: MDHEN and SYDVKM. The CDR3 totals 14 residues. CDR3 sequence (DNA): TGTGCCAGCAGTTTCCTGGACCGAGTAAGGGGCTACACCTTC. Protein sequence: CASSFLDRVRGYTF.

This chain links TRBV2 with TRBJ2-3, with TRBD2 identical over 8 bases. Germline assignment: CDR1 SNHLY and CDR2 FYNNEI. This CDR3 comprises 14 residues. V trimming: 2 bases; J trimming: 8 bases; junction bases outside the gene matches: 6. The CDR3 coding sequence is TGTGCCAGCAGTGAAACTCGGGGGGGAGGTACGCAGTATTTT. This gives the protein CASSETRGGGTQYF.

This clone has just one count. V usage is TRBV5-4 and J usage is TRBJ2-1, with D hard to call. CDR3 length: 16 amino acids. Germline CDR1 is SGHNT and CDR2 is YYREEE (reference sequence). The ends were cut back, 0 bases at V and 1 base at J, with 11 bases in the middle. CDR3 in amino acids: CASSLEGKASYNEQFF. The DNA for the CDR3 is TGTGCCAGCAGCTTGGAAGGAAAGGCTTCCTACAATGAGCAGTTCTTC. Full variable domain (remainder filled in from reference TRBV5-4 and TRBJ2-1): ETGVTQSPTHLIKTRGQQVTLRCSSQSGHNTVSWYQQALGQGPQFIFQYYREEENGRGNFPPRFSGLQFPNYSSELNVNALELDDSALYLCASSLEGKASYNEQFFGPGTRLTVL.

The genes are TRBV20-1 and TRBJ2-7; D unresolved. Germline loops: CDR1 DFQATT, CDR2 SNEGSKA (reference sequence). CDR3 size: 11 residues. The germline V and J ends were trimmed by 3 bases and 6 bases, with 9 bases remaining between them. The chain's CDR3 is CSARMGTEQYF. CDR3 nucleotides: TGCAGTGCTAGGATGGGTACCGAGCAGTACTTC.

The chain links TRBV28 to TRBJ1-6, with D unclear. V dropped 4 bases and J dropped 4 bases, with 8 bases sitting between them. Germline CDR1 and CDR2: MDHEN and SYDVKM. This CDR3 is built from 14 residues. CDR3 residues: CASSSLGYNSPLHF. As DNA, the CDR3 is TGTGCCAGCAGTTCTCTGGGGTATAATTCACCCCTCCACTTT.

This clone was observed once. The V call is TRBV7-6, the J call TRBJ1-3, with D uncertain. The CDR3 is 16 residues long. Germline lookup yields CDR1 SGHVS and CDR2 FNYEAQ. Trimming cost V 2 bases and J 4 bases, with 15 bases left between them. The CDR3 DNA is TGTGCCAGCAGCTTAAATGTCGGGGAGGAGGGAAACACCATATATTTT. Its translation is CASSLNVGEEGNTIYF.

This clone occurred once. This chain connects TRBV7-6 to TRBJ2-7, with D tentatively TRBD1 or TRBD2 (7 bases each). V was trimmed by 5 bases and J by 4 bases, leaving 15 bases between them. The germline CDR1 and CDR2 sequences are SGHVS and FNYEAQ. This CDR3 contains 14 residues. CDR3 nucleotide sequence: TGTGCCAGCAGCGCACCAGGGGGGGCTTACGAGCAGTACTTC. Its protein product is CASSAPGGAYEQYF. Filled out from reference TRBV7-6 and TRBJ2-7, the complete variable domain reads GAGVSQSPRYKVTKRGQDVALRCDPISGHVSLYWYRQALGQGPEFLTYFNYEAQQDKSGLPNDRFSAERPEGSISTLTIQRTEQRDSAMYRCASSAPGGAYEQYFGPGTRLTVT.

The CDR3 region has the DNA TGTGCCAGCAGCACAGAAACCCGGGGGAGCGAGCAGTACTTC. This translates into CASSTETRGSEQYF. The chain recombines TRBV11-2 with TRBJ2-7, with D perhaps TRBD2 (6 bases). V lost 5 bases and J lost 6, with 17 bases in between. The CDR3 runs 14 residues. Per the germline V gene, CDR1 is SGHAT and CDR2 is FQNNGV. The full variable domain, in which reference TRBV11-2 and TRBJ2-7 provide the parts outside the CDR3, is EAGVAQSPRYKIIEKRQSVAFWCNPISGHATLYWYQQILGQGPKLLIQFQNNGVVDDSQLPKDRFSAERLKGVDSTLKIQPAKLEDSAVYLCASSTETRGSEQYFGPGTRLTVT.